A selection of T cell receptor beta chains follows, all from one sample in a study of cytomegalovirus exposure and HLA in healthy donors. This table comes from immunoSEQ multiplex PCR, and its TCRdb copy is limited to in-frame clones, with some not included. The sample includes over 150,000 clones, 86% of them seen just once. Sequencing used PBMCs. The receptors shown here come from a woman aged 25-40 years in good health and CMV-seronegative. CDR3s include the opening cysteine and the closing phenylalanine or tryptophan.

j_call: TRBJ2-7; v_call: TRBV6-1; cdr3_aa: CASSSGRMVSYEQYF
j_call: TRBJ2-1; v_call: TRBV25-1; cdr3_aa: CASSEYWGHEQFF
j_call: TRBJ1-3; v_call: TRBV6-6; cdr3_aa: CASSQEDAGNTIYF
j_call: TRBJ1-2; v_call: TRBV6-5; cdr3_aa: CASSSTALRGYGYTF
j_call: TRBJ2-1; v_call: TRBV7-9; cdr3_aa: CASSRAGVGGGEQFF
j_call: TRBJ2-7; v_call: TRBV7-8; cdr3_aa: CASSRTDSGRPYEQYF
j_call: TRBJ2-3; v_call: TRBV19; cdr3_aa: CASSINRGLTDTQYF
j_call: TRBJ2-5; v_call: TRBV7-9; cdr3_aa: CASSLGWAQEETQYF
j_call: TRBJ1-5; v_call: TRBV6-5; cdr3_aa: CASSPGGINQPQHF
j_call: TRBJ1-5; v_call: TRBV19; cdr3_aa: CASSTGEHQPQHF
j_call: TRBJ2-3; v_call: TRBV13; cdr3_aa: CASSSPGQGTDTQYF
j_call: TRBJ2-7; v_call: TRBV11-1; cdr3_aa: CASSLGQGLLDEQYF
j_call: TRBJ2-5; v_call: TRBV5-6; cdr3_aa: CASSVQGAGGETQYF
j_call: TRBJ2-7; v_call: TRBV5-1; cdr3_aa: CASSLAMGNYEQYF
j_call: TRBJ2-5; v_call: TRBV5-1; cdr3_aa: CASSRGGVETQYF
j_call: TRBJ2-3; v_call: TRBV7-3; cdr3_aa: CASSLSASGFGTDTQYF
j_call: TRBJ2-1; v_call: TRBV7-2; cdr3_aa: CASSVSGNNEQFF
j_call: TRBJ1-5; v_call: TRBV19; cdr3_aa: CASRTFVRNQPQHF
j_call: TRBJ1-4; v_call: TRBV7-9; cdr3_aa: CASSLRGWGTTNEKLFF
j_call: TRBJ2-3; v_call: TRBV5-4; cdr3_aa: CASSPPALDTQYF
j_call: TRBJ2-3; v_call: TRBV30; cdr3_aa: CAWKADYTDTQYF
j_call: TRBJ2-2; v_call: TRBV29-1; cdr3_aa: CSVRVGVGSAANTGELFF
j_call: TRBJ2-3; v_call: TRBV7-2; cdr3_aa: CASSAQQGHTDTQYF
j_call: TRBJ2-2; v_call: TRBV6-1; cdr3_aa: CASSHGEAGELFF
j_call: TRBJ2-6; v_call: TRBV30; cdr3_aa: CAWSVLSGSWGYSGANVLTF
j_call: TRBJ2-7; v_call: TRBV19; cdr3_aa: CASNHRLGGIEQYF
j_call: TRBJ2-3; v_call: TRBV7-2; cdr3_aa: CASSRGGGAPDTQYF
j_call: TRBJ2-7; v_call: TRBV10-3; cdr3_aa: CAISGFAGGEQYF
j_call: TRBJ1-2; v_call: TRBV7-8; cdr3_aa: CASSLAAGLYGYTF
j_call: TRBJ2-1; v_call: TRBV4-2; cdr3_aa: CASSQDVGDEQFF
j_call: TRBJ2-3; v_call: TRBV2; cdr3_aa: CASRGPGDTQYF